Reported below is one T cell receptor (beta chain). As yet, its antigen is unknown. The record originates from a study of regulatory and conventional T cells in RAG deficiency. The method was immunoSEQ multiplex PCR; TCRdb's version includes in-frame clones alone and lacks a portion of them. The table has some 390 clones, 35% to 45% seen once. Study outcomes and limitations: These Omenn syndrome Treg sorts may hold peripherally activated cells instead.

Sample: CD8+ T cells sorted from blood. The source is a human donor with RAG deficiency presenting as severe combined immunodeficiency.

Written as DNA, the CDR3 is TGTGCCAGCAGCTTAGGGACGGCGCTAGAAGCTTTCTTT. Its translation: CASSLGTALEAFF. This chain joins TRBV11-2 and TRBJ1-1; no clear D gene. Germline assignment: CDR1 SGHAT and CDR2 FQNNGV. The germline V and J ends were trimmed by 1 base and 8 bases, with 11 bases remaining between them. This CDR3 has 13 residues.